This T cell receptor beta chain was sequenced for a study of post-analysis software for immune sequencing data. Unique molecular identifiers tagged the TCR beta cDNA libraries. T cells numbering about 0.85 to 10 million gave rise to some 520,000 cDNA molecules. MiXCR was run by TCRdb on the PCR reads, yielding one entry per CDR3 protein. The sample shows roughly 160,000 distinct CDR3 sequences, 35% to 40% of them seen only once. This clonotype came up a few times. The source is a girl under 18 with multiple sclerosis. The input for sequencing was blood, taken after autologous hematopoietic stem cell transplantation.

This CDR3 is CASSFSSGGREDTQYF. The CDR3 DNA follows: TGTGCCAGCAGCTTCAGTAGCGGGGGGCGCGAGGATACGCAGTATTTT. This chain joins TRBV7-3 and TRBJ2-3; 10 bases are a match to TRBD2. The CDR3 extends over 16 amino acids. After removal of 3 bases from V and 6 bases from J, the junction contained 9 bases not matched to a gene. CDR1 and CDR2 from the germline V gene are SGHTA and FQGTGA.